This entry lists 32 T cell receptor beta chains sequenced from one sample in a study of blood T cell repertoires in COVID-19. Profiling relied on immunoSEQ multiplex PCR, and the TCRdb table lists in-frame clones only, not all of them. In the table there are about 240,000 clones, about 90% of which are singletons. The sequenced material came from peripheral blood. The receptor source for this set is a man aged 55 to 69 who had recovered from COVID-19.

Only one count was recorded for this clone. The rearrangement links TRBV2 to TRBJ1-5, with TRBD1 as a possible D gene (6 bases). Between the trimmed V and J ends, which lost 8 bases and 0 bases, there was a span of 23 bases. CDR3 length: 18 amino acids. Germline V lookup: CDR1 SNHLY, CDR2 FYNNEI. The CDR3 DNA sequence: TGTGCCAGCGGAGTACGGGACAATTGGGGGAATAGCAATCAGCCCCAGCATTTT. Residues: CASGVRDNWGNSNQPQHF.

This chain connects TRBV6-2 or TRBV6-3 to TRBJ2-1, with D possibly matching TRBD1 (5 bases). Germline CDR1 is MNHEY and CDR2 is SVGEGT. The V and J ends lost 5 bases and 4 bases respectively, with 18 bases between them. The CDR3 totals 16 residues. CDR3 amino acids: CASSTRQPIYYNEQFF. Here the CDR3 DNA reads TGTGCCAGCAGTACCCGACAGCCGATCTATTACAATGAGCAGTTCTTC.

The chain combines TRBV7-2 with TRBJ1-1; D gene uncertain. V lost 3 bases to trimming and J lost 4 bases, with 12 bases between them. The CDR3 consists of 14 residues. Germline V gene lookup returns CDR1 SGHTA and CDR2 FQGNSA. CDR3 in DNA: TGTGCCAGCAGCTTCGGAGGCTCCGTCACTGAAGCTTTCTTT. The encoded protein is CASSFGGSVTEAFF.

The chain employs TRBV21-1 and TRBJ2-7; TRBD2, the table's D call, was not compared with the DNA. TRBV21-1 is classified as a pseudogene. The CDR3 runs 16 residues. The CDR3 loop reads CASSKGLAGRTYEQYF. DNA of the CDR3: TGTGCCAGCAGCAAAGGCTTGGCGGGGCGGACCTACGAGCAGTACTTC.

The chain uses TRBV4-1 and TRBJ2-3; 15 nucleotides line up with TRBD2. CDR1 MGHRA and CDR2 YSYEKL come from the germline V gene. Trimming at V came to 3 bases and at J to 4 bases, leaving 11 bases not matched to a gene. The CDR3 covers 19 residues. DNA of the CDR3: TGCGCCAGCAGCCACCCCGGGACTAGCGGGGGGCCACCTCCAGATACGCAGTATTTT. It is translated as CASSHPGTSGGPPPDTQYF.

This clone was observed a handful of times. The V gene is TRBV5-8, the J gene TRBJ1-2, with D maybe TRBD1 (6 bases). Looked up from germline, CDR1 is SGHTS and CDR2 is YDEGEE. The V end was cut by 0 bases, the J end by 7 bases, with 16 bases between. The CDR3 length is 15 residues. CDR3 coding DNA: TGTGCCAGCAGCTTGGTTCAGGGGAGCCTTGGTGGCTACACCTTC. Translating gives CASSLVQGSLGGYTF.

This clone was found a few times. The chain has TRBV5-1 and TRBJ1-3; D gene uncertain. V was clipped by 3 bases and J by 0 bases, with 16 bases between them. Germline V CDR1 and CDR2: SGHRS, YFSETQ. This CDR3 comprises 17 residues. CDR3 coding DNA: TGCGCCAGCAGCTCCCCGGAGGCCGGTAGCTCTGGAAACACCATATATTTT. Translating it yields CASSSPEAGSSGNTIYF.

CDR3 nucleotide sequence: TGTGCCAGCAGGACTAGCGGGGGGGGAACAGATACGCAGTATTTT. It specifies CASRTSGGGTDTQYF. J is TRBJ2-3 and V is TRBV6-6; 14 nucleotides line up with TRBD2. V dropped 6 bases and J dropped 3; count of bases not matched to a gene: 2. CDR1 is MNHNY, CDR2 SVGAGI, per germline (reference sequence). The CDR3 has 15 residues.

A remark on this clone: The same CDR3 arises from other DNA sequences in this sample as well. The genes are TRBV19 and TRBJ1-1; weak D call: TRBD1 (5 bases). V lost 2 bases, J lost 5 bases, and 9 bases lay in between. The CDR3 loop spans 13 amino acids. Germline V gene lookup returns CDR1 LNHDA and CDR2 SQIVND (reference sequence). DNA for the CDR3: TGTGCCAGTAGTATATCCCAGGGAACTGAAGCTTTCTTT. Translation gives CASSISQGTEAFF. Full variable domain (outside the CDR3, taken from reference TRBV19 and TRBJ1-1): DGGITQSPKYLFRKEGQNVTLSCEQNLNHDAMYWYRQDPGQGLRLIYYSQIVNDFQKGDIAEGYSVSREKKESFPLTVTSAQKNPTAFYLCASSISQGTEAFFGQGTRLTVV.

This clone was seen a few times. The V and J genes are TRBV29-1 and TRBJ1-2, with D perhaps matching TRBD1 (6 bases). CDR1 SQVTM and CDR2 ANQGSEA come from the germline V gene. The V end was cut by 7 bases, the J end by 2 bases, with 17 bases between. The CDR3 runs 14 residues. The CDR3 protein is CSGWERGKNYGYTF. The CDR3 DNA is TGCAGCGGGTGGGAGAGGGGGAAAAACTATGGCTACACCTTC.

V usage is TRBV4-1 and J usage is TRBJ2-7, with TRBD2 as a possible D gene (5 bases). The CDR3 is 15 amino acids. Trimming cost V 0 bases and J 0 bases, with 9 bases left between them. CDR1 is MGHRA, CDR2 YSYEKL, per germline. The CDR3 loop is CASSQEVGVSYEQYF. The CDR3 DNA is TGCGCCAGCAGCCAAGAAGTGGGAGTCTCCTACGAGCAGTACTTC.

V and J are TRBV24-1 and TRBJ1-2; D gene ambiguous. The V and J ends lost 3 bases and 3 bases respectively, with 7 bases between them. Germline lookup yields CDR1 KGHDR and CDR2 SFDVKD. This CDR3 region has 13 residues. CDR3 DNA: TGTGCCACCAGTGATGGCGGCGACTATGGCTACACCTTC. This encodes CATSDGGDYGYTF.

V and J are TRBV29-1 and TRBJ2-2, with D possibly TRBD1 on 5 matching bases. The CDR3 extends over 16 amino acids. The germline V and J ends were trimmed by 3 bases and 3 bases, with 17 bases remaining between them. Germline CDR1 is SQVTM and CDR2 is ANQGSEA. DNA for the CDR3: TGCAGCGTTGAGACGCCTAGGGGAAGGGACACCGGGGAGCTGTTTTTT. It codes for CSVETPRGRDTGELFF.

The CDR3 nucleotides read TGTGCCAGCAGCCTAACCCCATCGCCCGGCTCCTACGAGCAGTACTTC. Encoded protein: CASSLTPSPGSYEQYF. The chain is built from TRBV5-4 and TRBJ2-7; D not resolved. Per germline, CDR1 SGHNT and CDR2 YYREEE (reference sequence). Deletions cut 4 bases from V and 0 bases from J, with 17 bases between. The CDR3 contains 16 residues.

The chain recombines TRBV5-1 with TRBJ2-1, with D perhaps matching TRBD1 (6 bases). V lost 9 bases to trimming and J lost 3 bases, with 13 bases between them. CDR1 is SGHRS and CDR2 is YFSETQ in the germline V gene. The length of the CDR3 is 13 residues. The CDR3 sequence: CATRGENYNEQFF. In DNA, the CDR3 is TGCGCCACCAGGGGAGAGAACTACAATGAGCAGTTCTTC.

This sequence joins TRBV19 and TRBJ1-6; D is undetermined. Germline V gene lookup returns CDR1 LNHDA and CDR2 SQIVND (reference sequence). The CDR3 is 12 amino acids. The ends were cut back, 6 bases at V and 9 bases at J, with 9 bases in the middle. The CDR3 loop reads CASRHSRSPLHF. The CDR3 DNA reads TGTGCCAGTAGACATTCTCGTTCACCCCTCCACTTT.

The CDR3 loop is CAISGEVTNYGYTF. The DNA for the CDR3 is TGTGCCATCAGTGGCGAAGTGACTAACTATGGCTACACCTTC. The V call is TRBV10-3, the J call TRBJ1-2; D not resolved. V was trimmed by 4 bases and J by 0 bases, leaving 9 bases between them. The length of the CDR3 is 14 residues. Germline V lookup: CDR1 ENHRY, CDR2 SYGVKD.

This clone was picked up a small number of times. The chain has TRBV7-9 and TRBJ1-5; 9 nucleotides match TRBD1. Germline-derived CDR1 and CDR2 are SEHNR and FQNEAQ (reference sequence). CDR3 length: 18 amino acids. V shed 4 bases, J shed 0 bases, and the junction held 10 bases outside the gene matches. The CDR3 spells CASSSSGGDRDSNQPQHF. The CDR3 nucleotides read TGTGCCAGCAGCTCCTCTGGGGGGGACAGGGATAGCAATCAGCCCCAGCATTTT.

This chain joins TRBV12-5 and TRBJ2-7, with D uncertain. Germline V gene lookup returns CDR1 LGHNT and CDR2 FRNRAP. Trimming stripped 2 bases from V and 6 bases from J, with 5 bases between. The CDR3 is made up of 11 amino acids. The CDR3 protein is CASGLFSEQYF. The CDR3 coding sequence is TGTGCTAGTGGTTTGTTCAGCGAGCAGTACTTC.

The chain carries TRBV18 and TRBJ2-5, with D possibly matching TRBD2 (5 bases). The germline gives CDR1 KGHSH, CDR2 LQKENI. The germline V and J ends were trimmed by 0 bases and 5 bases, with 13 bases remaining between them. The CDR3 consists of 15 residues. The CDR3 nucleotides are TGTGCCAGCTCACCACCGACGGGGTCCCTTGAGACCCAGTACTTC. Amino acids: CASSPPTGSLETQYF.

The V call is TRBV4-2, the J call TRBJ1-5; D remains unclear. The CDR3 has 18 amino acids. V lost 1 base and J 2 bases, leaving 18 bases between the germline ends. Germline V gene sequence: CDR1 LGHNA, CDR2 YNFKEQ. The chain's CDR3 is CASSQGSLANGGNQPQHF. Written as DNA, the CDR3 is TGTGCCAGCAGCCAAGGGTCATTAGCAAACGGGGGCAATCAGCCCCAGCATTTT.

The chain carries TRBV7-9 and TRBJ2-1; the match to TRBD2 covers 8 bases. J was trimmed by 2 bases and V by 5 bases; bases with no gene match: 5. Germline CDR1 is SEHNR and CDR2 is FQNEAQ (reference sequence). The CDR3 runs to 15 residues. Written as DNA, the CDR3 is TGTGCCAGCAGCAAGGGGACTAGAACCTACAATGAGCAGTTCTTC. This translates into CASSKGTRTYNEQFF. The full variable domain, with the rest looked up from reference TRBV7-9 and TRBJ2-1, is DTGVSQNPRHKITKRGQNVTFRCDPISEHNRLYWYRQTLGQGPEFLTYFQNEAQLEKSRLLSDRFSAERPKGSFSTLEIQRTEQGDSAMYLCASSKGTRTYNEQFFGPGTRLTVL.

The V and J genes are TRBV20-1 and TRBJ2-5; 8 positions agree with TRBD2. This CDR3 region has 14 residues. J gave up 5 bases and V 3 bases, and 8 bases lay outside the gene matches. Germline V gives CDR1 DFQATT, CDR2 SNEGSKA (reference sequence). CDR3 DNA: TGCAGTGCTAGTACCGGGACTAGGCAGGAGACCCAGTACTTC. Amino acids: CSASTGTRQETQYF.

The chain is built from TRBV12-5 and TRBJ1-2; 7 bases align to TRBD1. The trim removed 5 bases at V and 7 bases at J, leaving 7 bases unmatched. Germline V CDR1 and CDR2: LGHNT, FRNRAP. The CDR3 runs to 13 residues. The CDR3 DNA follows: TGTGCTAGTGGTCGAGACAGGGAGGCTGGCTACACCTTC. Translating gives CASGRDREAGYTF.

The chain recombines TRBV14 with TRBJ2-2; tentative D call: TRBD2 (6 bases). CDR3 size: 17 residues. V shed 1 base and J shed 0 bases, with 12 bases lying between them. Germline assignment: CDR1 SGHDN and CDR2 FVKESK. CDR3 in DNA: TGTGCCAGCAGCCAAGTGGCGGGGCCGACGAACACCGGGGAGCTGTTTTTT. It yields the protein CASSQVAGPTNTGELFF.

The chain recombines TRBV5-1 with TRBJ1-4; possible D gene TRBD1, 5 bases. The germline V and J ends were trimmed by 4 bases and 5 bases, with 12 bases remaining between them. Germline V lookup: CDR1 SGHRS, CDR2 YFSETQ. This CDR3 comprises 14 residues. The CDR3 region has the DNA TGCGCCAGCAGCCAAGGGGCGGGAAATGAAAAACTGTTTTTT. It is translated as CASSQGAGNEKLFF.

CDR3 region: CASSSFDRTPYNSPLHF. DNA for the CDR3: TGCGCCAGCAGCTCATTTGACAGGACCCCATATAATTCACCCCTCCACTTT. J is TRBJ1-6 and V is TRBV4-1; D possibly corresponds to TRBD1 (6 bases). The ends were cut back, 5 bases at V and 4 bases at J, with 18 bases in the middle. Germline CDR1 MGHRA, CDR2 YSYEKL. The CDR3 has 17 amino acids.

The chain joins TRBV6-5 to TRBJ2-7; 7 bases line up with TRBD2. The CDR3 loop spans 13 amino acids. Germline V gene sequence: CDR1 MNHEY, CDR2 SVGAGI. With V trimmed by 2 bases and J by 11 bases, 9 bases remained unmatched. The CDR3 DNA reads as TGTGCCAGCAGTTACACAGGACTAGAGTTTAAGTACGTC. Protein product: CASSYTGLEFKYV.

The J gene is TRBJ2-1, the V gene TRBV5-1; D is possibly TRBD2 (5 bases). CDR3 length equals 18 residues. V was clipped by 0 bases and J by 5 bases, with 21 bases between them. Germline V CDR1 and CDR2: SGHRS, YFSETQ. CDR3 amino acids: CASSLVADGTGVDNEQFF. The CDR3 DNA reads TGCGCCAGCAGCTTGGTGGCCGACGGAACCGGGGTGGACAATGAGCAGTTCTTC.

This chain uses TRBV7-2 with TRBJ2-7, with D perhaps matching TRBD1 (6 bases). CDR1 and CDR2 (germline): SGHTA, FQGNSA. There are 13 residues in the CDR3. Trimming removed 1 base from V and 4 bases from J, with 8 bases in between. The CDR3 DNA reads TGTGCCAGCAGCTTAGACAGGGCGTACGAGCAGTACGTC. The encoded protein is CASSLDRAYEQYV.

The CDR3 protein is CASRTGSWNIQYF. The CDR3 DNA follows: TGTGCCAGCCGGACAGGGTCTTGGAACATTCAGTACTTC. The J gene is TRBJ2-4, the V gene TRBV2; TRBD1 matches at 8 bases. Germline values: CDR1 SNHLY, CDR2 FYNNEI. This CDR3 region has 13 residues. The junction had 7 bases not matched to a gene; V was cut back by 8 bases and J by 7 bases.

This chain joins TRBV11-2 and TRBJ1-1; D gene ambiguous. V was shortened by 3 bases and J by 0 bases, with 14 bases between the two germline ends. The CDR3 contains 16 residues. Germline V gives CDR1 SGHAT, CDR2 FQNNGV. This CDR3 is CASSFVNRFMNTEAFF. The CDR3 DNA sequence: TGTGCCAGCAGCTTCGTCAACAGATTCATGAACACTGAAGCTTTCTTT.